The present entry profiles one T cell receptor beta chain with its context. This receptor's antigen is unknown. No much larger clone exists at a distance of one base, and base qualities are not known. The data belong to a study of shared clonotypes between healthy human individuals (TCRdb year 2020). Study-wide context: The cohort included three men and two women between 18 and 49 years of age. The study deeply sequenced blood TCR repertoires of five healthy adults to estimate repertoire size and the extent of clonotype sharing between individuals. Different laboratories and diverse techniques were used to prepare libraries and sequence TCR repertoires, to increase sequencing depth and limit assay-specific biases. Between about 0.9 and 8.9 billion PBMCs per donor were obtained by leukapheresis. On the study overall, not on this receptor specifically: Sampling was limited to blood, and TCR repertoires in tissue likely differ from TCR repertoires in blood. Pairwise subsampling indicated that sequencing depth was expected to affect the degree of clonotype sharing among donors. The small number of donors limited the genetic and exposure-history diversity represented.

The donors were healthy, HIV-negative adults with no recently reported acute infections or vaccinations. Only Caucasian adults living in Nashville, Tennessee, USA were represented among the donors. In the unsorted samples, 85 million to 100 million PBMCs were counted, and genomic DNA was extracted using the QIAamp DNA Blood Mini kit. After blood collection by leukapheresis, PBMCs were isolated using Ficoll-Histopaque density gradient centrifugation and then cryopreserved in the vapor phase of liquid nitrogen. TCR CDR3 regions were amplified from genomic DNA by multiplex PCR using the deep immunoSEQ assay. Extracted genomic DNA from each cell subset was spread evenly across all wells of several immunoSEQ 96-well plates, with each plate serving as a replicate. Each replicate PCR for unsorted PBMC received 300 to 350 ng genomic DNA, equal to 30,000 or so T cell genomes. Genomic DNA from unsorted PBMC was sequenced over ten immunoSEQ deep assay plates. Purified libraries were measured with a Qubit 3.0 fluorometer, size-checked on a Bioanalyzer 2100, and measured again with the KAPA Library Quantification kit. Each immunoSEQ 96-well plate was sequenced on its own single-read 150-cycle Illumina NextSeq 550 flow cell. The original methods were these. Because the immunoSEQ output held only junctional sequences and lacked quality scores, the filtering could not match the filtering applied to full-length reads. Sequences were annotated with PyIR, a Python wrapper for IgBLAST v1.9, using IMGT germline references to assign V/J genes and CDR3. Any read was removed if the V/J assignment was weak (E-value above 1e-6), the CDR3 was missing, or the read contained stop codons, out-of-frame junctions, or ambiguous translated residues. A V3J clonotype was defined by an identical inferred V gene, J gene, and CDR3 amino acid sequence. Percentage overlap between repertoires was calculated by dividing the number of shared unique clonotypes by the size of the smaller repertoire. Three approaches were used to assess repertoire richness: RTK rarefaction, the Chao1 estimator, and Recon v2.1 estimates of unobserved clonotypes. TCRdb limited this immuneACCESS table to in-frame rearrangements with V and J called. A share of clones is missing; checked studies link under half to unresolved V genes, and the rest is unexplained. That table supplies the V and J calls and clone size; D and trimming were determined from the DNA. The sample includes approximately 470,000 clones, with about 84% observed a single time. Roughly an eighth of the sample is taken by the ten largest.

The junction carries 17 bases between V and J, which are trimmed by 5 bases and 6 bases respectively. The CDR3 measures 15 amino acids from cysteine to phenylalanine. CDR3 DNA is the only sequence kept; it has 45 bases, read in frame from the first base. The germline V gene specifies SGHAT as CDR1 and FQNNGV as CDR2. The sequenced material came from PBMCs. The V and J genes are TRBV11-2 and TRBJ1-5, with an unclear D gene assignment. This TCR came from a woman aged 40 to 55 in good health. Some clones in this sample may be carry-over from other donors' samples. DNA sequence: TGTGCCAGCAGCACGGCGGGATTTTCTGGTCAGCCCCAGCATTTT. It specifies CASSTAGFSGQPQHF.